Below, 20 T cell receptor beta chains from the same sample are listed, as sequenced in a study of blood T cell repertoires in COVID-19. Sequencing was performed with immunoSEQ multiplex PCR; in TCRdb, only in-frame clones are kept and a portion is missing. This table has almost 400,000 clones, about nine tenths appearing once. Source material: PBMCs or T cells enriched from blood (not recorded which). The origin of the receptors is a woman in her 30s who had recovered from COVID-19.

The J gene is TRBJ2-5, the V gene TRBV7-9, with TRBD1 matching over 7 bases. V lost 5 bases to trimming and J lost 2 bases; unmatched junction nucleotides: 5. This CDR3 comprises 14 residues. Germline loops: CDR1 SEHNR, CDR2 FQNEAQ (reference sequence). The CDR3 DNA sequence: TGTGCCAGCAGCGACCGGGGACAGCAAGAGACCCAGTACTTC. Its protein product is CASSDRGQQETQYF.

The chain couples TRBV7-2 to TRBJ1-1; D uncertain. V shed 3 bases and J shed 5 bases, with 10 bases lying between them. CDR1 is SGHTA, CDR2 FQGNSA, per germline. CDR3 length equals 13 residues. In nucleotides, the CDR3 is TGTGCCAGCAGCTTCCAGTTATGGACTGAAGCTTTCTTT. Translation gives CASSFQLWTEAFF.

This rearrangement joins TRBV7-8 to TRBJ1-5; weak D call: TRBD1 (5 bases). This CDR3 spans 17 amino acids. CDR1 and CDR2 (germline): SGHVS, FQNEAQ. Trimming left V 0 bases short and J 4 bases short, with 16 bases between. CDR3 bases: TGTGCCAGCAGCTTAGCCCGGATTGGACAAGAAAATCAGCCCCAGCATTTT. Protein: CASSLARIGQENQPQHF.

The genes are TRBV24-1 and TRBJ2-3; 8 bases are a match to TRBD1. The CDR3 has 17 residues. The J segment lost 0 bases and the V segment lost 4 bases, leaving 8 bases of the junction unmatched. CDR1 is KGHDR, CDR2 SFDVKD, per germline. The CDR3 loop reads CATSDQDRASSTDTQYF. Here the CDR3 DNA reads TGTGCCACCAGTGACCAGGACAGGGCCTCTAGCACAGATACGCAGTATTTT.

This CDR3 reads CASSLEGGYIYNEQFF. CDR3 nucleotide sequence: TGTGCCAGCAGCTTAGAGGGGGGGTATATTTACAATGAGCAGTTCTTC. The J gene is TRBJ2-1, the V gene TRBV7-8; D is perhaps TRBD2 (7 bases). The germline V and J ends were trimmed by 1 base and 4 bases, with 14 bases remaining between them. Per germline, CDR1 SGHVS and CDR2 FQNEAQ. The CDR3 extends over 16 amino acids.

The count of this clone is one. CDR3 DNA: TGTGCCAGCAGCTTAACCGGGGCTGGGGCCAACGTCCTGACTTTC. Protein sequence: CASSLTGAGANVLTF. J is TRBJ2-6 and V is TRBV11-2; D may be TRBD2 (5 bases). The germline V gene has CDR1 SGHAT and CDR2 FQNNGV. V dropped 2 bases and J dropped 2 bases, with 7 bases sitting between them. The CDR3 runs 15 residues.

CDR3 region: CASSRQGLSRETQYF. The CDR3 DNA follows: TGTGCCAGCAGTAGACAGGGGTTATCGCGAGAGACCCAGTACTTC. This sequence joins TRBV6-5 and TRBJ2-5; 8 bases line up with TRBD1. V gave up 5 bases and J gave up 4 bases; unmatched junction bases: 9. Germline V lookup: CDR1 MNHEY, CDR2 SVGAGI. The CDR3 is made up of 15 amino acids.

The rearrangement links TRBV9 to TRBJ1-4, with D possibly TRBD1 on 6 matching bases. Germline V gene sequence: CDR1 SGDLS, CDR2 YYNGEE. This CDR3 spans 14 amino acids. V was pared by 4 bases and J by 5 bases, with 12 bases between. The CDR3 bases are TGTGCCAGCAGCCTACAGGGAAAAAATGAAAAACTGTTTTTT. Its translation is CASSLQGKNEKLFF.

This chain joins TRBV7-2 and TRBJ1-4; D is uncertain. The CDR3 sequence is 14 residues long. The germline V gene encodes CDR1 SGHTA and CDR2 FQGNSA. V was cut by 0 bases and J by 6 bases, with 8 bases left in between. This chain's CDR3 is CASSLAVTDEKLFF. As DNA, the CDR3 is TGTGCCAGCAGCTTAGCTGTTACAGATGAAAAACTGTTTTTT. Looking up the rest from reference TRBV7-2 and TRBJ1-4 gives the full variable domain: GAGVSQSPSNKVTEKGKDVELRCDPISGHTALYWYRQSLGQGLEFLIYFQGNSAPDKSGLPSDRFSAERTGGSVSTLTIQRTQQEDSAVYLCASSLAVTDEKLFFGSGTQLSVL.

J is TRBJ1-2 and V is TRBV3-1 (or the pseudogene TRBV3-2), with 12 bases identical to TRBD1. Germline V gene data show CDR1 as LGHDT and CDR2 as YNNKEL (reference sequence). Trimming cost V 2 bases and J 3 bases; bases outside gene matches: 10. CDR3 size: 18 residues. CDR3: CASSQIIRDRGRDYGYTF. The DNA of the CDR3 is TGTGCCAGCAGCCAAATAATTAGGGACAGGGGGCGCGACTATGGCTACACCTTC.

The genes are TRBV11-2 and TRBJ1-1, with a possible D match to TRBD1 (6 bases). CDR1 is SGHAT and CDR2 is FQNNGV in the germline V gene. CDR3 length: 13 residues. The V gene lost 3 bases and the J gene lost 8 bases, with 13 bases spanning the gap. CDR3 coding DNA: TGTGCCAGCAGCTTCTGGGACAACCAAGAAGCTTTCTTT. It is translated as CASSFWDNQEAFF.

The chain recombines TRBV6-5 with TRBJ1-2; D is perhaps TRBD1 (5 bases). This CDR3 has 14 amino acids. Germline V gene lookup returns CDR1 MNHEY and CDR2 SVGAGI. Trimming took 5 bases from V and 5 from J, leaving 15 bases between them. As DNA, the CDR3 is TGTGCCAGCAGTCGGGGGAGAGGGCGTTATGGCTACACCTTC. Translation: CASSRGRGRYGYTF.

This clone came up a few times. The V gene is TRBV12-3 or TRBV12-4, the J gene TRBJ1-2; D possibly corresponds to TRBD1 (5 bases). V was shortened by 6 bases and J by 7 bases, with 12 bases between the two germline ends. This CDR3 comprises 12 residues. CDR3 protein: CASRDPGGGYTF. The CDR3 bases are TGTGCCAGCAGGGACCCCGGGGGTGGCTACACCTTC.

This chain links TRBV27 with TRBJ2-1, with 9 bases that match TRBD2. Germline values: CDR1 MNHEY, CDR2 SMNVEV (reference sequence). The CDR3 length is 16 residues. V trimming: 4 bases; J trimming: 7 bases; junction bases outside the gene matches: 11. The CDR3 coding sequence is TGTGCCAGCAGTTCGCAACGGACTAGCGATTTGAATGAGCAGTTCTTC. Its translation is CASSSQRTSDLNEQFF.

This chain uses TRBV28 with TRBJ1-4; D is perhaps TRBD1 (6 bases). This CDR3 comprises 14 residues. Germline V gene sequence: CDR1 MDHEN, CDR2 SYDVKM. V lost 5 bases and J lost 4, with 11 bases in between. The CDR3 reads CASSRQAYNEKLFF. CDR3 sequence (DNA): TGTGCCAGCAGTCGACAGGCTTATAATGAAAAACTGTTTTTT.

V usage is TRBV27 and J usage is TRBJ2-7, with D perhaps TRBD1 (5 bases). The CDR3 runs 14 residues. CDR1 MNHEY and CDR2 SMNVEV come from the germline V gene (reference sequence). Trimming took off 10 bases at V and 3 bases at J, with 19 bases between the two ends. CDR3 in amino acids: CATSRSGQNYEQYF. DNA for the CDR3: TGTGCCACGAGTCGGTCAGGACAAAACTACGAGCAGTACTTC.

This clone was detected only once. This rearrangement joins TRBV21-1 to TRBJ1-4; TRBD1, the table's D call, lacks a check against the DNA. TRBV21-1 is deemed a pseudogene. The CDR3 contains 17 residues. As DNA, the CDR3 is TGTGCCAGCAGCTTATCGCGCGGACAGATTTTTAATGAAAAACTGTTTTTT. The encoded protein is CASSLSRGQIFNEKLFF.

The chain uses TRBV3-1 (or the pseudogene TRBV3-2) and TRBJ2-2, with 7 bases aligning to TRBD2. CDR3 size: 17 residues. Germline V lookup: CDR1 LGHDT, CDR2 YNNKEL (reference sequence). After removal of 0 bases from V and 2 bases from J, the junction contained 6 bases not matched to a gene. The CDR3: CASSQDELAENTGELFF. CDR3 DNA: TGTGCCAGCAGCCAAGACGAGCTAGCGGAAAACACCGGGGAGCTGTTTTTT.

V usage is TRBV13 and J usage is TRBJ2-2; D uncertain. V was cut by 5 bases and J by 6 bases, with 13 bases left in between. The CDR3 loop spans 14 amino acids. Germline assignment: CDR1 PRHDT and CDR2 FYEKMQ (reference sequence). CDR3 nucleotides: TGTGCCAGCAGCCGCCCGCGTGGAGCCGGGGAGCTGTTTTTT. The encoded protein is CASSRPRGAGELFF. Looking up the rest from reference TRBV13 and TRBJ2-2 gives the full variable domain: AAGVIQSPRHLIKEKRETATLKCYPIPRHDTVYWYQQGPGQDPQFLISFYEKMQSDKGSIPDRFSAQQFSDYHSELNMSSLELGDSALYFCASSRPRGAGELFFGEGSRLTVL.

V and J are TRBV28 and TRBJ2-1; D remains unclear. The germline CDR1 and CDR2 sequences are MDHEN and SYDVKM. The CDR3 is made up of 14 amino acids. Trimming took 4 bases from V and 6 from J, leaving 13 bases between them. CDR3: CASSYGFLFNEQFF. The CDR3 DNA reads as TGTGCCAGCAGTTACGGGTTCCTTTTCAATGAGCAGTTCTTC.